One sample yielded the 5 T cell receptor beta chains listed below, sequenced in a study of cytomegalovirus exposure and HLA in healthy donors. It was with 60 Vbeta and 13 Jbeta primers that the PCR ran. Sequencing was performed with immunoSEQ multiplex PCR; in TCRdb, only in-frame clones are kept and a portion is missing. In the table there are 250,000 to 350,000 clones, roughly 90% of which are singletons. The sequenced sample was PBMCs. The receptors were gathered from a man between 35 and 55 years old in good health and CMV-seropositive.

The V and J genes are TRBV28 and TRBJ1-2; weak D call: TRBD1 (6 bases). CDR1 is MDHEN and CDR2 is SYDVKM in the germline V gene. The CDR3 spans 12 residues. Trimming pared 3 bases from V and 8 bases from J, leaving 10 bases between. The CDR3 loop reads CASSLDRTGYTF. CDR3 in DNA: TGTGCCAGCAGTTTGGACAGAACAGGCTACACCTTC.

The chain couples TRBV27 to TRBJ2-1; TRBD2 aligns across 8 bases. This CDR3 has 14 amino acids. V was clipped by 2 bases and J by 6 bases; unmatched bases: 3. From germline, CDR1 is MNHEY and CDR2 SMNVEV (reference sequence). CDR3 in DNA: TGTGCCAGCAGTTTAGATCTAGCGGGCAATGAGCAGTTCTTC. It specifies CASSLDLAGNEQFF.

There are a few counts of this clone. In DNA, the CDR3 is TGTGCCAGCAGTTTAGTTTTCCCTGATCAGCCCCAGCATTTT. The encoded protein is CASSLVFPDQPQHF. This chain uses TRBV28 with TRBJ1-5, with unresolved D. CDR1 and CDR2 (germline): MDHEN, SYDVKM. The CDR3 length is 14 residues. Trimming took 2 bases from V and 5 from J, leaving 10 bases between them.

The chain recombines TRBV4-1 with TRBJ2-1; 8 nucleotides line up with TRBD2. J was trimmed by 0 bases and V by 4 bases; bases with no gene match: 11. The germline V gene encodes CDR1 MGHRA and CDR2 YSYEKL. The CDR3 consists of 18 residues. In DNA, the CDR3 is TGCGCCAGCAGCCGACCCCGGGCCGGGAGGGCCTCCTACAATGAGCAGTTCTTC. Its protein product is CASSRPRAGRASYNEQFF.

The chain uses TRBV6-5 and TRBJ1-2, with D perhaps matching TRBD1 (6 bases). Trimming shortened V by 2 bases and J by 4 bases, and 8 bases separated the two germline ends. CDR3 length: 13 amino acids. The germline CDR1 and CDR2 sequences are MNHEY and SVGAGI. This chain's CDR3 is CASSYGRGYGYTF. The CDR3 bases are TGTGCCAGCAGTTACGGCAGGGGCTATGGCTACACCTTC.